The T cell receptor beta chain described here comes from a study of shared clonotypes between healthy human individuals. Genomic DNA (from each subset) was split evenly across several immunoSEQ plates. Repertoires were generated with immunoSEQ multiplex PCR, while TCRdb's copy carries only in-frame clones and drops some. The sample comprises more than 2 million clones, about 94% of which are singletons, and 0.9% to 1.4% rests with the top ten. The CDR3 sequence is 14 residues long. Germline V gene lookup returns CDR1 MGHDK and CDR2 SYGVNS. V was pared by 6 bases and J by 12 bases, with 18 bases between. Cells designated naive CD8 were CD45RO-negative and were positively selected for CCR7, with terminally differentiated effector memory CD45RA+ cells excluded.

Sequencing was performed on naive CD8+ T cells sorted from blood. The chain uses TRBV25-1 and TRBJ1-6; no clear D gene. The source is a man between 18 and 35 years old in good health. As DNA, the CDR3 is TGTGCCAGCAGCACGGCGGGATGGCCTGGACCCCTCCACTTT. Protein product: CASSTAGWPGPLHF.